This T cell receptor beta chain was obtained from a study of immune evolution from preneoplasia to lung adenocarcinoma. Repertoires were generated with immunoSEQ multiplex PCR, while TCRdb's copy carries only in-frame clones and drops some. The data contain roughly 5,300 clones, 60% to 75% of them singletons. Germline V gives CDR1 SGHKS, CDR2 YYEKEE (reference sequence). Trimming removed 4 bases from V and 0 bases from J, with 14 bases in between. The CDR3 runs to 17 residues. H&E slides confirmed each diagnosis, reviewed by two pathologists independently. Sequencing was performed on FFPE lung adenocarcinoma in situ tissue. The TCR comes from a person aged 55-80 years with lung adenocarcinoma. The chain has TRBV5-5 and TRBJ1-6; maybe TRBD1 (6 bases). This chain's CDR3 is CASSMGGASSYNSPLHF. CDR3 DNA: TGTGCCAGCAGCATGGGGGGGGCGAGCTCCTATAATTCACCCCTCCACTTT.